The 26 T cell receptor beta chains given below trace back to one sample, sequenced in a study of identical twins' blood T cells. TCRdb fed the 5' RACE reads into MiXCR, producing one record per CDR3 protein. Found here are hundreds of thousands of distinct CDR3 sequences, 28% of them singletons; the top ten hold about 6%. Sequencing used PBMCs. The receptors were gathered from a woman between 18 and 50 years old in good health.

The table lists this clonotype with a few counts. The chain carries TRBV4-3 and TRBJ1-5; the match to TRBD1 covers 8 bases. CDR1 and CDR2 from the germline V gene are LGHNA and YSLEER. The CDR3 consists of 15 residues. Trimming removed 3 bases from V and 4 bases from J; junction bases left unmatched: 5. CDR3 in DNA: TGCGCCAGCAGCCAGGGGACAGGTCGAAATCAGCCCCAGCATTTT. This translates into CASSQGTGRNQPQHF.

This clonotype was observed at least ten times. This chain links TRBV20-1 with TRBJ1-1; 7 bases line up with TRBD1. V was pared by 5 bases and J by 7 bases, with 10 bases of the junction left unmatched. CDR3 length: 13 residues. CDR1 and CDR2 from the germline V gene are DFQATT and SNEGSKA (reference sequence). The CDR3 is CSAPPTGRGEAFF. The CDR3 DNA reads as TGCAGTGCTCCACCGACAGGGCGCGGTGAAGCTTTCTTT.

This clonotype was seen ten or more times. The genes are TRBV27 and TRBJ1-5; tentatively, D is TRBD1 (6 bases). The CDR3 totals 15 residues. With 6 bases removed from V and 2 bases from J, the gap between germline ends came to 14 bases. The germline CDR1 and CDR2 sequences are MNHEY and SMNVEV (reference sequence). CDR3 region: CASRETGMRNQPQHF. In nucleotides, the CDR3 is TGTGCCAGCAGGGAAACAGGGATGCGCAATCAGCCCCAGCATTTT.

In DNA form, the CDR3 reads TGTGCCATCAGTGAGGGGTATGAGCAGTTCTTC. This translates into CAISEGYEQFF. This chain uses TRBV10-3 with TRBJ2-1; D gene ambiguous. Trimming took 2 bases from V and 8 from J, leaving 4 bases between them. This CDR3 comprises 11 residues. Per the germline V gene, CDR1 is ENHRY and CDR2 is SYGVKD.

The CDR3 DNA reads as TGCAGCGTTGAAGATGTTGGCACTGAAGCTTTCTTT. As protein: CSVEDVGTEAFF. V usage is TRBV29-1 and J usage is TRBJ1-1; D gene uncertain. CDR3 length: 12 residues. V dropped 0 bases and J dropped 4 bases, with 6 bases sitting between them. CDR1 and CDR2 (germline): SQVTM, ANQGSEA.

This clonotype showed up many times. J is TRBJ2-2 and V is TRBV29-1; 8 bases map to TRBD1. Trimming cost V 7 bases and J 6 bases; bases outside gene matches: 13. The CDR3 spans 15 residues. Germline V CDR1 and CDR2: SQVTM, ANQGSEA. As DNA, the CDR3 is TGCAGCGCAAAAGTTGAGACAGGGGTTGCCGGGGAGCTGTTTTTT. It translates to CSAKVETGVAGELFF.

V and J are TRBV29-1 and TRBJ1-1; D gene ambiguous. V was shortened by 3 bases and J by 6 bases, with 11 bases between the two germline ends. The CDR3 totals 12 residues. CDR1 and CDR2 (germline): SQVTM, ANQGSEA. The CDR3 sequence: CSVERTRPEAFF. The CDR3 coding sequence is TGCAGCGTTGAGCGCACCAGGCCTGAAGCTTTCTTT.

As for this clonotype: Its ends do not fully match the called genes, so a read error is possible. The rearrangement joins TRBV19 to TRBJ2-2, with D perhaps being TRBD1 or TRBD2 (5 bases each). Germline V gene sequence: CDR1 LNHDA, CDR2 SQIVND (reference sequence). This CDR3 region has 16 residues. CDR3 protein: CASSMPGTRNTGEPFF. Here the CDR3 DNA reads TGTGCCAGTAGTATGCCCGGGACGAGGAACACCGGGGAGCCGTTTTTT.

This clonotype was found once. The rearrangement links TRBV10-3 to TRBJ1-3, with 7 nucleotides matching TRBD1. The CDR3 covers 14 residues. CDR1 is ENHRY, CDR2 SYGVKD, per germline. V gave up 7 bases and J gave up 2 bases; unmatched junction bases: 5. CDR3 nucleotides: TGTGCCATCACCGGGACAGAAGCTGGAAACACCATATATTTT. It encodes CAITGTEAGNTIYF.

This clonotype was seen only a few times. CDR3 amino acids: CASSFLDRTTDTQYF. The DNA of the CDR3 is TGCGCCAGCAGTTTCTTGGACAGGACCACAGATACGCAGTATTTT. This rearrangement joins TRBV5-1 to TRBJ2-3; 7 positions match TRBD1. Losses at the gene ends were 5 bases for V and 2 bases for J; bases not matched to a gene: 8. The CDR3 has 15 residues. Germline V gene lookup returns CDR1 SGHRS and CDR2 YFSETQ.

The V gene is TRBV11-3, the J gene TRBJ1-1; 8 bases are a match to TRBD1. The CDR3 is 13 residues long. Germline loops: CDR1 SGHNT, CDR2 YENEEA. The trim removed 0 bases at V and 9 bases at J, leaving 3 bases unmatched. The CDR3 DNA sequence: TGTGCCAGCAGCTTAGAAGGACAGGGAAAAGCTTTCTTT. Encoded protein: CASSLEGQGKAFF. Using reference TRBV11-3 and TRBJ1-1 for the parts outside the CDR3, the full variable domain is EAGVVQSPRYKIIEKKQPVAFWCNPISGHNTLYWYLQNLGQGPELLIRYENEEAVDDSQLPKDRFSAERLKGVDSTLKIQPAELGDSAVYLCASSLEGQGKAFFGQGTRLTVV.

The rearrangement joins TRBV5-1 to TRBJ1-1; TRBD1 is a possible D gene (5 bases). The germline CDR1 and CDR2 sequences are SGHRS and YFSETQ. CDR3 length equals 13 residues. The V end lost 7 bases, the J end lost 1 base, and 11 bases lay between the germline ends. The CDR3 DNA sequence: TGCGCCAGCCGGGGGGGGACGAACACTGAAGCTTTCTTT. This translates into CASRGGTNTEAFF.

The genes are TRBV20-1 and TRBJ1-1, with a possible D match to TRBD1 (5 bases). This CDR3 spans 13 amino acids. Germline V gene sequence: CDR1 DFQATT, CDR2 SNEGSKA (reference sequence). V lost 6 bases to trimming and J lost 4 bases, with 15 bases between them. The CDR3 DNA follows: TGCAGTGCAACCGACAGTTCGAGCACTGAAGCTTTCTTT. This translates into CSATDSSSTEAFF.

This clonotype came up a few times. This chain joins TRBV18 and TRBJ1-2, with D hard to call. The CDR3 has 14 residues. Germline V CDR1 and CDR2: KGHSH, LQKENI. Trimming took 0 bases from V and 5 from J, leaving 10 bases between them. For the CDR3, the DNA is TGTGCCAGCTCACCACCGCCTCCGGCTTATGGCTACACCTTC. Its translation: CASSPPPPAYGYTF.

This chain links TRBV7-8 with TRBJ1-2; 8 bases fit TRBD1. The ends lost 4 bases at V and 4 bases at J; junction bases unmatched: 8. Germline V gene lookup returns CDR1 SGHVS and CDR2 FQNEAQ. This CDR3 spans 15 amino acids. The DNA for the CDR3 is TGTGCCAGCAGCTCGCGACAGGGGAATATCTATGGCTACACCTTC. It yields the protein CASSSRQGNIYGYTF.

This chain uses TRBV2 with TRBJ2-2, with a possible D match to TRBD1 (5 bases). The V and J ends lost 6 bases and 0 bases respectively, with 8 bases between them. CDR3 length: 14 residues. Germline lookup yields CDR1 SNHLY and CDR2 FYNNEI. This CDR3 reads CASRWGPNTGELFF. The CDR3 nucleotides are TGTGCCAGCAGGTGGGGCCCGAACACCGGGGAGCTGTTTTTT.

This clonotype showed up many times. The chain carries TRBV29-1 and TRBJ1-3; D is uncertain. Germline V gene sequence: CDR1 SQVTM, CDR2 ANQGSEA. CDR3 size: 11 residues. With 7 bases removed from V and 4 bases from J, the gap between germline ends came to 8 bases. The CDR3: CSGERGNTIYF. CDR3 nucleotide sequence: TGCAGCGGAGAGAGAGGAAACACCATATATTTT.

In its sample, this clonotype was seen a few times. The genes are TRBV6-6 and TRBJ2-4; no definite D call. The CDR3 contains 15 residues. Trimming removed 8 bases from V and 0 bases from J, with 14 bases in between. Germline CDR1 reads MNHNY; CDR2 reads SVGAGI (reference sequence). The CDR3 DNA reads TGTGCCAGCTCGCTCGGCGATCTAGCCAAAAACATTCAGTACTTC. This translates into CASSLGDLAKNIQYF.

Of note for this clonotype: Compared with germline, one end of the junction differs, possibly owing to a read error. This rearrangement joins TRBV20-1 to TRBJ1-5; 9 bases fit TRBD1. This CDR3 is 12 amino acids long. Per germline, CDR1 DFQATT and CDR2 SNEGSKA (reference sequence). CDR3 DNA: TGCCGTGCCGGACAGGGGAATCAGCCCCAGCATTTT. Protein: CRAGQGNQPQHF.

The CDR3 reads CATLTSYEQYF. The CDR3 DNA sequence: TGTGCCACCCTGACCTCCTACGAGCAGTACTTC. V usage is TRBV25-1 and J usage is TRBJ2-7; unclear D gene. Deletions cut 10 bases from V and 0 bases from J, with 7 bases between. Looked up from germline, CDR1 is MGHDK and CDR2 is SYGVNS. The CDR3 covers 11 residues.

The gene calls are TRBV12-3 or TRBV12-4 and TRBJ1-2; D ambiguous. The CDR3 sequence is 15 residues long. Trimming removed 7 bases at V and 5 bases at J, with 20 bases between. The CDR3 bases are TGTGCCAGCACCTTAGGATTGAGTCAGCCTTATGGCTACACCTTC. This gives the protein CASTLGLSQPYGYTF.

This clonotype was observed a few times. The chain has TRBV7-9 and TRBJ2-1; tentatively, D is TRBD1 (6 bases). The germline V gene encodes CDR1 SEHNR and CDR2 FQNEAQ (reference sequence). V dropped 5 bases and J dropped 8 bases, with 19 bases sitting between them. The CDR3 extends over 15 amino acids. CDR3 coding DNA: TGTGCCAGCAGCCTTTTACGACAGGTACATTATGAGCAGTTCTTC. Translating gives CASSLLRQVHYEQFF.

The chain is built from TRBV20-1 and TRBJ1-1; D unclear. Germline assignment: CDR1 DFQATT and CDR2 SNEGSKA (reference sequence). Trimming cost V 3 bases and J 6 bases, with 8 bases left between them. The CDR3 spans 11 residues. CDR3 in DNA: TGCAGTGCTAGTTCGGTACCTGAAGCTTTCTTT. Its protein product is CSASSVPEAFF.

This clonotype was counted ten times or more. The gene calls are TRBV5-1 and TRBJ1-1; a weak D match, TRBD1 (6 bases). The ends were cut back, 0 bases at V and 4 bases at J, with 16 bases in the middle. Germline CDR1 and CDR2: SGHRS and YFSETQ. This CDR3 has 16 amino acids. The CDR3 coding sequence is TGCGCCAGCAGCTTGGGGCTGGGACACCTCGGCACTGAAGCTTTCTTT. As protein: CASSLGLGHLGTEAFF.

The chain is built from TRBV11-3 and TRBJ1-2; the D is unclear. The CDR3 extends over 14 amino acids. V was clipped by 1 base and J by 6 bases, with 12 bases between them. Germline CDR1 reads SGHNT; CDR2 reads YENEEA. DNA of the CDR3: TGTGCCAGCAGCTTAGTTCTACAGCCTCATGGCTACACCTTC. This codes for CASSLVLQPHGYTF.

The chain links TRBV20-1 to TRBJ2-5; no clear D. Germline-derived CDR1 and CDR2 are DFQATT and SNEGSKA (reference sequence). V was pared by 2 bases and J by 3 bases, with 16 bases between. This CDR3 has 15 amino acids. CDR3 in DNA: TGCAGTGCTAGATTGACGTGGCTATCCGAAGAGACCCAGTACTTC. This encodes CSARLTWLSEETQYF.